This passage covers 14 T cell receptor beta chains from one sample sequenced in a study of tumor-infiltrating T cells and Merkel cell polyomavirus (dated by TCRdb to the late 2010s). Regarding the research as a whole: CD8+ T cells specific for the Merkel cell polyomavirus KLL epitope were examined in Merkel cell carcinoma patients.

All patients' tumors stained robustly positive for Merkel cell polyomavirus Large T antigen by immunohistochemistry. The library was built by means of the immunoSEQ multiplex PCR assay. The immuneACCESS repertoire file appears here via TCRdb, limited to in-frame rearrangements. These files lack a portion of the clones; in checked studies, under half of the deficit traces to unresolved V genes, and the cause of the others is not known. The sample has over 20,000 clones on record, 70% to 90% of them singletons. The ten largest clones take up around 2.8% of the sample. Input material: lymph node tissue. All receptors come from a middle-aged man with Merkel cell carcinoma.

This sequence joins TRBV9 and TRBJ2-7; 9 bases fit TRBD1. The V gene's germline CDR1 is SGDLS and CDR2 YYNGEE. J lost 1 base, V lost 0 bases, and 2 bases had no gene match. CDR3 length: 15 residues. The CDR3: CASSVGGQGSYEQYF. The DNA of the CDR3 is TGTGCCAGCAGCGTAGGTGGACAGGGGTCCTACGAGCAGTACTTC.

DNA for the CDR3: TGCGCCAGCAGCCAAGAGGGGGGGAGCAATCAGCCCCAGCATTTT. The encoded protein is CASSQEGGSNQPQHF. The V and J genes are TRBV4-3 and TRBJ1-5, with D maybe TRBD1 (5 bases). The CDR3 runs 15 residues. The V and J ends lost 0 bases and 1 base respectively, with 7 bases between them. Germline V CDR1 and CDR2: LGHNA, YSLEER.

The genes are TRBV6-1 and TRBJ2-1; weak D call: TRBD2 (6 bases). V was trimmed by 2 bases and J by 8 bases, leaving 25 bases between them. Germline V CDR1 and CDR2: MNHNS, SASEGT. The CDR3 extends over 18 amino acids. The CDR3 DNA reads as TGTGCCAGCAGTGAAATCTTTCTGCTAGCGAACCCGCGGGATGAGCAGTTCTTC. Encoded protein: CASSEIFLLANPRDEQFF.

The rearrangement links TRBV18 to TRBJ1-6; tentatively, D is TRBD1 (6 bases). The CDR3 is 16 residues long. CDR1 is KGHSH, CDR2 LQKENI, per germline. Trimming took 3 bases from V and 0 from J, leaving 9 bases between them. The CDR3 DNA follows: TGTGCCAGCTCACCTCAGGGGAGCTCCTATAATTCACCCCTCCACTTT. Translating it yields CASSPQGSSYNSPLHF.

The chain carries TRBV30 and TRBJ1-5; 8 nucleotides align to TRBD1. This CDR3 comprises 12 residues. The V and J ends lost 6 bases and 5 bases, in that order; junction bases with no gene match: 3. Germline assignment: CDR1 GTSNPN and CDR2 SVGIG (reference sequence). This chain's CDR3 is CACGQGHQPQHF. The DNA of the CDR3 is TGTGCCTGTGGACAGGGCCATCAGCCCCAGCATTTT.

The chain links TRBV19 to TRBJ2-1; 7 bases match TRBD2. The ends lost 6 bases at V and 2 bases at J; junction bases unmatched: 7. CDR3 length equals 15 residues. Germline values: CDR1 LNHDA, CDR2 SQIVND (reference sequence). DNA of the CDR3: TGTGCCAGTAGGCGACTAGCAGATACCTACAATGAGCAGTTCTTC. Protein sequence: CASRRLADTYNEQFF.

The chain links TRBV7-9 to TRBJ1-2, with 7 bases lining up with TRBD1. The CDR3 is made up of 14 amino acids. Trimming removed 5 bases from V and 2 bases from J; junction bases left unmatched: 5. Looked up from germline, CDR1 is SEHNR and CDR2 is FQNEAQ (reference sequence). CDR3 sequence: CASSRDSINYGYTF. Here the CDR3 DNA reads TGTGCCAGCAGCCGGGACAGCATCAACTATGGCTACACCTTC.

The chain recombines TRBV5-1 with TRBJ1-6; TRBD1 is a possible D gene (5 bases). CDR1 and CDR2 from the germline V gene are SGHRS and YFSETQ. Trimming removed 1 base from V and 0 bases from J, with 14 bases in between. The CDR3 runs to 18 residues. CDR3: CASSLSYGGSSYNSPLHF. In DNA, the CDR3 is TGCGCCAGCAGCTTGTCTTACGGGGGGAGCTCCTATAATTCACCCCTCCACTTT.

The chain uses TRBV30 and TRBJ1-1, with D uncertain. V was clipped by 0 bases and J by 1 base, with 9 bases between them. The CDR3 runs to 14 residues. CDR1 and CDR2 (germline): GTSNPN, SVGIG (reference sequence). The CDR3 loop reads CAWSVLRGNTEAFF. The CDR3 DNA is TGTGCCTGGAGTGTACTGCGGGGGAACACTGAAGCTTTCTTT.

This clone was seen just once. The chain recombines TRBV7-9 with TRBJ2-2; 9 bases match TRBD2. The CDR3 contains 16 residues. CDR1 SEHNR and CDR2 FQNEAQ come from the germline V gene (reference sequence). The V and J ends lost 7 bases and 3 bases, in that order; junction bases with no gene match: 9. In DNA form, the CDR3 reads TGTGCCAGCACCCTCGGCCTAGCGGGGCACACCGGGGAGCTGTTTTTT. Its translation is CASTLGLAGHTGELFF. The full variable domain, completed using reference TRBV7-9 and TRBJ2-2, is DTGVSQNPRHKITKRGQNVTFRCDPISEHNRLYWYRQTLGQGPEFLTYFQNEAQLEKSRLLSDRFSAERPKGSFSTLEIQRTEQGDSAMYLCASTLGLAGHTGELFFGEGSRLTVL.

The rearrangement uses TRBV9 and TRBJ2-3, with TRBD1 identical over 7 bases. The CDR3 spans 14 residues. Losses at the gene ends were 0 bases for V and 14 bases for J; bases not matched to a gene: 12. In germline, CDR1 is SGDLS, CDR2 YYNGEE. CDR3 in DNA: TGTGCCAGCAGCGTAGGGGGGACCGGGACAGATCCGTATTTT. Amino acid sequence: CASSVGGTGTDPYF.

The chain uses TRBV5-1 and TRBJ1-2; 7 bases align to TRBD1. The germline CDR1 and CDR2 sequences are SGHRS and YFSETQ. The ends lost 0 bases at V and 4 bases at J; junction bases unmatched: 3. CDR3 length: 14 residues. The CDR3 DNA reads as TGCGCCAGCAGCTTGGCGGAGGGGGCCTATGGCTACACCTTC. Protein product: CASSLAEGAYGYTF.

The V and J genes are TRBV30 and TRBJ2-3, with 7 bases matching TRBD1. V lost 4 bases to trimming and J lost 1 base; unmatched junction nucleotides: 8. Germline CDR1 and CDR2: GTSNPN and SVGIG (reference sequence). The CDR3 extends over 15 amino acids. The CDR3 region has the DNA TGTGCCTGGACCCTATACAGGGGAGGCACAGATACGCAGTATTTT. Its protein is CAWTLYRGGTDTQYF. Complete variable domain (other parts from reference TRBV30 and TRBJ2-3): SQTIHQWPATLVQPVGSPLSLECTVEGTSNPNLYWYRQAAGRGLQLLFYSVGIGQISSEVPQNLSASRPQDRQFILSSKKLLLSDSGFYLCAWTLYRGGTDTQYFGPGTRLTVL.

The chain recombines TRBV28 with TRBJ1-6; possible D gene TRBD1, 6 bases. The CDR3 extends over 14 amino acids. Trimming left V 6 bases short and J 10 bases short, with 16 bases between. CDR1 and CDR2 (germline): MDHEN, SYDVKM. The CDR3 coding sequence is TGTGCCAGCAGGGAGACAGGCAGGATCTCACCCCTCCACTTT. Its protein is CASRETGRISPLHF.